Shown below are 24 T cell receptor beta chains from a single sample sequenced in a study of human CD8 memory T cell subsets. UMI-labeled 5' RACE was used to make TCR beta libraries. TCRdb re-called the 5' RACE reads, yielding one record per CDR3 amino acid sequence without DNA. Its listing shows 10,000 to 11,000 distinct CDR3 sequences. Sequenced: CD8+ stem-like memory T cells (TSCM and TCM) sorted from PBMCs. As for subset: stem-like memory CD8 T cells (TSTEM), CCR7+ PD-1- TIGIT-. These receptors were collected from a human donor in good health.

The chain has TRBV27 and TRBJ1-2. The CDR3 has 13 amino acids. Germline assignment: CDR1 MNHEY and CDR2 SMNVEV (reference sequence). Here the CDR3 reads CASSFGPNYGYTF.

This chain links TRBV6-6 with TRBJ1-1. Germline CDR1 and CDR2: MNHNY and SVGAGI (reference sequence). The CDR3 has 13 residues. The CDR3 here is CASRDSANTEAFF.

The chain has TRBV4-3 and TRBJ2-3; the D call from TCRdb, TRBD2, cannot be confirmed without DNA. The germline CDR1 and CDR2 sequences are LGHNA and YSLEER. The CDR3 has 18 amino acids. The CDR3 region is CASSQDPAGDSGADTQYF.

This clonotype ranks as medium-sized in terms of frequency. The V call is TRBV28, the J call TRBJ2-1; TCRdb calls TRBD1, which cannot be checked without DNA. The CDR3 has 21 amino acids. CDR1 is MDHEN, CDR2 SYDVKM, per germline. This CDR3 is CASSLSPWSEEDYGWDNEQFF. Using reference TRBV28 and TRBJ2-1 for the parts outside the CDR3, the full variable domain is DVKVTQSSRYLVKRTGEKVFLECVQDMDHENMFWYRQDPGLGLRLIYFSYDVKMKEKGDIPEGYSVSREKKERFSLILESASTNQTSMYLCASSLSPWSEEDYGWDNEQFFGPGTRLTVL.

The chain couples TRBV7-6 to TRBJ2-7; TCRdb picks TRBD1, but there is no DNA to check that call. Germline lookup yields CDR1 SGHVS and CDR2 FNYEAQ. CDR3 length equals 11 residues. The CDR3 sequence is CASTQGYEQYF.

The chain has TRBV5-1 and TRBJ2-1; TCRdb gives TRBD2 as the D gene, but with no DNA this cannot be confirmed. Germline CDR1 is SGHRS and CDR2 is YFSETQ. This CDR3 contains 13 residues. The CDR3 protein is CASSWTSSHEQFF.

The chain joins TRBV2 to TRBJ2-7. The CDR3 runs 14 residues. CDR1 is SNHLY, CDR2 FYNNEI, per germline. The CDR3: CASSEEAGYYEQYF. Using reference TRBV2 and TRBJ2-7 for the parts outside the CDR3, the full variable domain is EPEVTQTPSHQVTQMGQEVILRCVPISNHLYFYWYRQILGQKVEFLVSFYNNEISEKSEIFDDQFSVERPDGSNFTLKIRSTKLEDSAMYFCASSEEAGYYEQYFGPGTRLTVT.

The V call is TRBV7-6, the J call TRBJ2-1; TCRdb gives TRBD2 as the D gene, but with no DNA this cannot be confirmed. This CDR3 is built from 16 residues. Germline V gene lookup returns CDR1 SGHVS and CDR2 FNYEAQ. The CDR3: CASSLGGTSGFNEQFF.

The rearrangement links TRBV2 to TRBJ2-1; TCRdb's D gene call, TRBD1, goes unchecked for lack of DNA. The CDR3 loop spans 14 amino acids. Germline V gives CDR1 SNHLY, CDR2 FYNNEI. CDR3 residues: CASSALGQVPEQFF.

The rearrangement uses TRBV5-4 and TRBJ2-3; as DNA is missing, the TRBD1 call by TCRdb cannot be tested. CDR3 length: 17 residues. Looked up from germline, CDR1 is SGHNT and CDR2 is YYREEE (reference sequence). CDR3 in amino acids: CASSSDLAGVYTDTQYF.

This chain uses TRBV11-2 with TRBJ2-3; the D gene TCRdb calls, TRBD1, cannot be checked with no DNA. This CDR3 has 18 amino acids. CDR1 and CDR2 from the germline V gene are SGHAT and FQNNGV. This chain's CDR3 is CASSSSNPGQGFTDTQYF.

V gene TRBV7-2 combines with J gene TRBJ2-3; TCRdb proposes TRBD1, but this gene call is untestable without DNA. CDR3 length: 17 amino acids. Germline V gives CDR1 SGHTA, CDR2 FQGNSA. CDR3 amino acids: CASSLASGQGLLDTQYF.

This chain joins TRBV3-1 and TRBJ2-7; TCRdb's assignment of TRBD2 cannot be checked, as there is no DNA. The germline V gene encodes CDR1 LGHDT and CDR2 YNNKEL (reference sequence). This CDR3 has 11 residues. The chain's CDR3 is CASSHGRREYF.

The CDR3 loop reads CASSSSEPQREGRNIQYF. This rearrangement joins TRBV7-9 to TRBJ2-4; the D gene TCRdb calls, TRBD2, cannot be checked with no DNA. The CDR3 contains 18 residues. Germline CDR1 SEHNR, CDR2 FQNEAQ (reference sequence).

The gene calls are TRBV10-3 and TRBJ2-7. This CDR3 has 13 residues. Germline V gene data show CDR1 as ENHRY and CDR2 as SYGVKD. The CDR3: CAISEVVSYEQYF.

This chain connects TRBV6-2 or TRBV6-3 to TRBJ1-1. Germline CDR1 MNHEY, CDR2 SVGEGT. The length of the CDR3 is 14 residues. CDR3 sequence reads: CASSYPAINTEAFF.

This chain uses TRBV6-5 with TRBJ2-7; there is no DNA to check the TCRdb D call of TRBD1. Germline lookup yields CDR1 MNHEY and CDR2 SVGAGI. This CDR3 is built from 15 residues. CDR3 sequence: CASSYSSDRLYEQYF.

This sequence joins TRBV28 and TRBJ2-7. The CDR3 sequence is 14 residues long. CDR1 is MDHEN, CDR2 SYDVKM, per germline. CDR3 region: CASTPTDGYYEQYF.

This sequence joins TRBV29-1 and TRBJ2-2; TCRdb names TRBD1, which stays unverified in the absence of DNA. The germline gives CDR1 SQVTM, CDR2 ANQGSEA. The CDR3 sequence is 16 residues long. CDR3 sequence reads: CSVEVPGQGFAGELFF.

Considering frequency, this clonotype is medium-sized. The rearrangement links TRBV7-2 to TRBJ2-3. Germline V gene sequence: CDR1 SGHTA, CDR2 FQGNSA. CDR3 length: 12 residues. The CDR3 region is CASSSWTDTQYF.

By frequency, this clonotype registers medium-sized. The chain couples TRBV5-5 to TRBJ1-2; TCRdb names TRBD1, which stays unverified in the absence of DNA. Germline V gives CDR1 SGHKS, CDR2 YYEKEE (reference sequence). CDR3 length equals 13 residues. CDR3 protein: CASRRDSRSGYTF.

The gene calls are TRBV25-1 and TRBJ2-1; TCRdb gives TRBD2 as the D gene, but with no DNA this cannot be confirmed. CDR1 is MGHDK, CDR2 SYGVNS, per germline. The CDR3 has 14 residues. The CDR3 region is CASSDASGRSEQFF.

The chain carries TRBV7-2 and TRBJ2-7. The germline V gene encodes CDR1 SGHTA and CDR2 FQGNSA. The CDR3 length is 14 residues. CDR3 loop: CASSFGGNAYEQYF.

V usage is TRBV7-9 and J usage is TRBJ1-2; the D call from TCRdb, TRBD1, cannot be confirmed without DNA. CDR1 is SEHNR, CDR2 FQNEAQ, per germline (reference sequence). The CDR3 extends over 17 amino acids. This chain's CDR3 is CASSPLGQGSPSYGYTF.